Sequencing of this T cell receptor (beta chain) was carried out in a study of T cells in localized non-small cell lung cancer. The study, taken as a whole, reports: For the top 100 tumor clones, a median approximately 61 also appeared in adjacent lung. Heterogeneity remains possible because sequencing was limited to only one tumor region. Increased T cell density in blood showed an association with longer overall survival. Among the tissues sampled, uninvolved adjacent lung had the highest T cell clonality, above tumor.

TCRdb's copy holds only in-frame clones and misses some; the assay was immunoSEQ multiplex PCR. The table has about 29,000 clones, about 89% seen once. The V end lost 0 bases, the J end lost 9 bases, and 9 bases lay between the germline ends. The CDR3 consists of 14 residues. Germline V gives CDR1 MGHDK, CDR2 SYGVNS. As regards this clone: Its antigen is undetermined.

This clonotype was sampled from a woman between 40 and 69 years old with stage I lung adenocarcinoma. The V call is TRBV25-1, the J call TRBJ1-6; D call uncertain. Source: peripheral blood, taken before any cancer treatment. The CDR3: CASSEYRAPSPLHF. The CDR3 coding sequence is TGTGCCAGCAGTGAATATAGAGCACCTTCACCCCTCCACTTT.